This T cell receptor (beta chain) was identified during a study of shared clonotypes between healthy human individuals. Overall study findings and caveats: As a rule, naive subsets had a larger estimated richness than memory subsets.

The V and J ends lost 0 bases and 2 bases respectively, with 7 bases between them. Germline assignment: CDR1 KGHSH and CDR2 LQKENI. The CDR3 is 15 amino acids. Worth noting for this clone: Its antigen remains unidentified.

Donors were healthy HIV-negative adults without recent acute infections or vaccinations. It was about 180 ng DNA, some 30,000 T cell genomes, that sorted-subset replicate PCRs used. Generated by immunoSEQ multiplex PCR, the TCRdb table keeps only in-frame clones and is missing some. The sample carries 2 million to 2.5 million clones, 90% to 96% recorded once. The chain links TRBV18 to TRBJ2-2, with D possibly TRBD1 on 5 matching bases. Sequenced: naive CD4+ T cells sorted from blood. Documented subset: CD45RA+ positively selected. The origin of this receptor is a young man in good health. CDR3 residues: CASSPPDTNTGELFF. CDR3 nucleotide sequence: TGTGCCAGCTCACCACCGGACACAAACACCGGGGAGCTGTTTTTT. The whole variable domain, filled in from reference TRBV18 and TRBJ2-2, reads NAGVMQNPRHLVRRRGQEARLRCSPMKGHSHVYWYRQLPEEGLKFMVYLQKENIIDESGMPKERFSAEFPKEGPSILRIQQVVRGDSAAYFCASSPPDTNTGELFFGEGSRLTVL.